The TCR beta chain described here comes from a study of blood T cell repertoires in COVID-19. This clone occurred a few times. The table came from immunoSEQ multiplex PCR; TCRdb's copy has only in-frame clones and leaves some out. The table records about 530,000 clones, about 88% of them present only once. The germline V and J ends were trimmed by 0 bases and 1 base, with 9 bases remaining between them. CDR3 length: 15 residues. Germline assignment: CDR1 MNHEY and CDR2 SVGAGI. Source material: peripheral blood. This chain connects TRBV6-5 to TRBJ1-1; D is possibly TRBD1 (5 bases). This receptor was obtained from a woman aged 45 to 65 with COVID-19, enrolled during active disease. CDR3 region: CASSYSTAPNTEAFF. The CDR3 nucleotides are TGTGCCAGCAGTTACTCGACAGCTCCGAACACTGAAGCTTTCTTT.